The source of this T cell receptor beta chain is a study of shared clonotypes between healthy human individuals. For every subset, genomic DNA was evenly distributed across several immunoSEQ plates. Sorted-subset replicate PCRs used 200 ng DNA, about 30,000 T cell genomes. Generated by immunoSEQ multiplex PCR, the TCRdb table keeps only in-frame clones and is missing some. The sample contains a few million clones, just over 90% of which appear only once. It was into CD45RA+ naive and CD45RA-negative memory subsets that the CD4+ cells were split. V was shortened by 7 bases and J by 7 bases, with 11 bases between the two germline ends. From germline, CDR1 is SGHVS and CDR2 FNYEAQ. The CDR3 runs 13 residues.

The sequence derives from a man younger than 30 in good health. What was sequenced was naive CD4+ T cells sorted from blood. Stated subset: CD45RA+ positively selected. J is TRBJ1-6 and V is TRBV7-6; D remains ambiguous. As DNA, the CDR3 is TGTGCCAGCACGACCCAGGAAAATTCACCCCTCCACTTT. Its protein is CASTTQENSPLHF.